The 6 T cell receptor beta chains listed next were all sequenced from one sample in a study of Ad26.COV2.S vaccination and SARS-CoV-2 variants. Produced via immunoSEQ multiplex PCR; TCRdb's table is partial and in-frame only. This table holds roughly 700,000 clones, 89% found once. The treatment denotes: around 19 received Ad26.COV2.S at low or high dose, single or two shots; roughly 5 received placebo; per-sample allocation not given. Material that was analyzed had been drawn on day 63 after the first vaccine or placebo injection. Sequenced here: peripheral blood, sampled in a trial of Ad26.COV2.S vaccine versus placebo. All receptors come from a person between 18 and 60 years old who received the Ad26.COV2.S COVID-19 vaccine or a placebo.

As for this clone: Additional DNA sequences in this sample encode the identical CDR3. The chain recombines TRBV2 with TRBJ2-3, with D perhaps TRBD2 (5 bases). The V gene lost 4 bases and the J gene lost 0 bases, with 5 bases spanning the gap. Germline-derived CDR1 and CDR2 are SNHLY and FYNNEI. This CDR3 contains 13 residues. CDR3 bases: TGTGCCAGCAGTGGGGAGAGCACAGATACGCAGTATTTT. Residues: CASSGESTDTQYF. The full variable domain, rest sourced from reference TRBV2 and TRBJ2-3, is EPEVTQTPSHQVTQMGQEVILRCVPISNHLYFYWYRQILGQKVEFLVSFYNNEISEKSEIFDDQFSVERPDGSNFTLKIRSTKLEDSAMYFCASSGESTDTQYFGPGTRLTVL.

This chain connects TRBV15 to TRBJ2-5, with 10 bases lining up with TRBD1. Trimming took 5 bases from V and 5 from J; bases not matched to a gene: 8. The CDR3 length is 15 residues. Looked up from germline, CDR1 is LNHNV and CDR2 is YYDKDF (reference sequence). The CDR3 loop reads CATSSGQGIGETQYF. CDR3 nucleotide sequence: TGTGCCACCAGCTCGGGACAGGGGATAGGGGAGACCCAGTACTTC.

The chain joins TRBV11-2 to TRBJ2-4; 8 nucleotides agree with TRBD2. Germline CDR1 is SGHAT and CDR2 is FQNNGV. The CDR3 is 13 residues long. J was trimmed by 5 bases and V by 5 bases; bases with no gene match: 2. The CDR3 coding sequence is TGTGCCAGCAGCCCGGGGGGGCAAAACATTCAGTACTTC. It encodes CASSPGGQNIQYF.

This clone was seen a single time. This chain connects TRBV6-1 to TRBJ2-1; 9 nucleotides align to TRBD2. From germline, CDR1 is MNHNS and CDR2 SASEGT. V dropped 5 bases and J dropped 6; count of bases not matched to a gene: 8. This CDR3 contains 15 residues. The CDR3 sequence is CASSIIAGAGNEQFF. CDR3 bases: TGTGCCAGCAGTATTATAGCGGGGGCGGGCAATGAGCAGTTCTTC.

CDR3 DNA: TGTGCCAGCAGCCAAGGGGGTGACCCGTACGAGCAGTACTTC. Protein product: CASSQGGDPYEQYF. The chain joins TRBV3-1 (or the pseudogene TRBV3-2) to TRBJ2-7; unclear D gene. The V end lost 1 base, the J end lost 4 bases, and 11 bases lay between the germline ends. Germline CDR1 reads LGHDT; CDR2 reads YNNKEL (reference sequence). The CDR3 is 14 amino acids.

The V gene is TRBV4-3, the J gene TRBJ2-7; TRBD2 matches 8 bases. The trim removed 0 bases at V and 0 bases at J, leaving 7 bases unmatched. The CDR3 length is 17 residues. The germline CDR1 and CDR2 sequences are LGHNA and YSLEER. CDR3 sequence reads: CASSQDRGLGSSYEQYF. CDR3 DNA: TGCGCCAGCAGCCAAGATCGGGGACTAGGGAGCTCCTACGAGCAGTACTTC.